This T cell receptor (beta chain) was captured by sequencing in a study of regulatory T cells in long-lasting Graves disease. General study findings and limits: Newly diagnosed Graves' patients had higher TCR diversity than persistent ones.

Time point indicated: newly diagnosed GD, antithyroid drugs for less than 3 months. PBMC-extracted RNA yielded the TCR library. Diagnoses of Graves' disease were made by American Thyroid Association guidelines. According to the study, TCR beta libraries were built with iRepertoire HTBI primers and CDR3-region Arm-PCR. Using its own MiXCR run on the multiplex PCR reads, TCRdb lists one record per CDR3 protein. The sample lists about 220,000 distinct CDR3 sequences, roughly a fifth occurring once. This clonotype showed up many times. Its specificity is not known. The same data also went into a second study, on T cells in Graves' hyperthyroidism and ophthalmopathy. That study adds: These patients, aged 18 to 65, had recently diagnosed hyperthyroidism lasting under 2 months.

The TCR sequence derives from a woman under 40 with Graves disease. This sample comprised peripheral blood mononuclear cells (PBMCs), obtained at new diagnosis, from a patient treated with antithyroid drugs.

The CDR3 DNA reads TGCGCCAGCCGGTTTCTCGTGGGGGATACCTATGGCTACACCTTC. It yields the protein CASRFLVGDTYGYTF. The V and J genes are TRBV5-1 and TRBJ1-2, with D perhaps matching TRBD1 (5 bases). Trimming left V 7 bases short and J 4 bases short, with 20 bases between. CDR3 length: 15 residues. Germline CDR1 SGHRS, CDR2 YFSETQ.